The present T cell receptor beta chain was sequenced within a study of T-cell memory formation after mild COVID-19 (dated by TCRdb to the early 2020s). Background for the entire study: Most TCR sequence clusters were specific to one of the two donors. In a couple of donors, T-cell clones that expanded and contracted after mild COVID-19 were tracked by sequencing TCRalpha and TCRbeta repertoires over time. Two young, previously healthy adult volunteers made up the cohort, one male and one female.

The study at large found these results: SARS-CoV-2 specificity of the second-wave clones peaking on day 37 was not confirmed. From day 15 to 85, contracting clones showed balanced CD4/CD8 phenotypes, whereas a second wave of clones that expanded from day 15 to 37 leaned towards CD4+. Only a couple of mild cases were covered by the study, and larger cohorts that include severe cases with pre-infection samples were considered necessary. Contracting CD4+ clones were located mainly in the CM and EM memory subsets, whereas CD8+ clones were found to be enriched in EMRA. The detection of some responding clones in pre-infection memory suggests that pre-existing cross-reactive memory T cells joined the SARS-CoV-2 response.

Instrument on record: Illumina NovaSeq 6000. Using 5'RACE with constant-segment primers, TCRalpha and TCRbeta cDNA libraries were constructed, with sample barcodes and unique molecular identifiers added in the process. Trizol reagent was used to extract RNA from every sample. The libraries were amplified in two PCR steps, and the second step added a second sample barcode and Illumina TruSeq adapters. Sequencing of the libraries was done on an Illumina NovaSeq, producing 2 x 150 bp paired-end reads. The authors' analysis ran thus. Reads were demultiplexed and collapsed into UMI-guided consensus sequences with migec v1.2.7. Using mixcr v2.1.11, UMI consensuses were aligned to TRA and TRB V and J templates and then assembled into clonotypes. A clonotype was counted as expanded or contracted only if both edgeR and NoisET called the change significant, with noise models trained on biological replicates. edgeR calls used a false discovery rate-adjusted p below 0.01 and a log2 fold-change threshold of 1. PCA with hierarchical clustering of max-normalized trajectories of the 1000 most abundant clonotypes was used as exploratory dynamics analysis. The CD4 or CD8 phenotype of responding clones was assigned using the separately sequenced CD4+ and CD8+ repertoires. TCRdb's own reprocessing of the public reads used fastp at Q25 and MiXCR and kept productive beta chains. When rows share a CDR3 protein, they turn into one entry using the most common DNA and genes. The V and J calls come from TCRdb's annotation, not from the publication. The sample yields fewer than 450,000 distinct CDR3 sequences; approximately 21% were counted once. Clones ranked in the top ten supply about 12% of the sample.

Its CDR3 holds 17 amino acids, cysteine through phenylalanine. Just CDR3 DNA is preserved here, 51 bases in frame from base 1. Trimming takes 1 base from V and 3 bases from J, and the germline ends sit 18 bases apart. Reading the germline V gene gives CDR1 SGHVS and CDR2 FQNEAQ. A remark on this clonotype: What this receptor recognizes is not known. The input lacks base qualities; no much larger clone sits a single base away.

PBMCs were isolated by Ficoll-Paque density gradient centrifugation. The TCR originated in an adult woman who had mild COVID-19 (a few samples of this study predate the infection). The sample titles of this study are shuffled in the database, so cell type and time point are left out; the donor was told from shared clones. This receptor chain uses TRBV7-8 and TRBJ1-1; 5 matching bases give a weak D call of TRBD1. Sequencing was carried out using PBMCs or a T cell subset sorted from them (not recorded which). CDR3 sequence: CASSLGGWIPADTEAFF. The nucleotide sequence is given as TGTGCCAGCAGCTTAGGGGGGTGGATCCCGGCGGACACTGAAGCTTTCTTT.